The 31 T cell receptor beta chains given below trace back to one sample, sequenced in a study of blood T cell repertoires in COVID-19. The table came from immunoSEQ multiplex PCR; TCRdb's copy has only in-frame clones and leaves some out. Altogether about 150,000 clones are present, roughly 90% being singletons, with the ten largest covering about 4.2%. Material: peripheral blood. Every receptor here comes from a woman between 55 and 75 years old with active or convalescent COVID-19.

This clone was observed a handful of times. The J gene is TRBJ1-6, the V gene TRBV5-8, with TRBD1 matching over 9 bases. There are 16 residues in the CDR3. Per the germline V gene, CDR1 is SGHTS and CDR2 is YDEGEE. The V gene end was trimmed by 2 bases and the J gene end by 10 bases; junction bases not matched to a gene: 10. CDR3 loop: CASSFQLGTGISPLHF. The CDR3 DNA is TGTGCCAGCAGCTTTCAACTCGGGACAGGGATCTCACCCCTCCACTTT.

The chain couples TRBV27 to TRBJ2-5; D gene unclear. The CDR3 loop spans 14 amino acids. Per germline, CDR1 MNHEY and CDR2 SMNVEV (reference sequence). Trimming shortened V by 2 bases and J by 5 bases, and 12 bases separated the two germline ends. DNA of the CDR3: TGTGCCAGCAGTTTAGTTGGTTACGGGGAGACCCAGTACTTC. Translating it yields CASSLVGYGETQYF.

The CDR3: CASSLQGQGQETQYF. The CDR3 DNA follows: TGCGCCAGCAGCTTGCAAGGACAGGGCCAAGAGACCCAGTACTTC. This chain uses TRBV5-1 with TRBJ2-5, with 8 bases identical to TRBD1. The length of the CDR3 is 15 residues. Germline lookup yields CDR1 SGHRS and CDR2 YFSETQ. V lost 1 base, J lost 1 base, and 3 bases stayed unmatched.

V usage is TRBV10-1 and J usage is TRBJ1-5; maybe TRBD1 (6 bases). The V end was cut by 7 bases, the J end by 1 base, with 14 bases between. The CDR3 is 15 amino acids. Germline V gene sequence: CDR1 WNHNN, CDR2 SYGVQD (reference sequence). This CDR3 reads CASNQGSDSNQPQHF. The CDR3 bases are TGCGCCAGCAACCAGGGGAGTGACAGCAATCAGCCCCAGCATTTT.

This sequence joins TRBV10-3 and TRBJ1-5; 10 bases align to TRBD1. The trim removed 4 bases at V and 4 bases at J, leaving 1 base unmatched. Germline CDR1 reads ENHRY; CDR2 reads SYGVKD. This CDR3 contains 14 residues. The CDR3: CAISAGQGNQPQHF. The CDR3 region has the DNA TGTGCCATCAGTGCGGGACAGGGGAATCAGCCCCAGCATTTT.

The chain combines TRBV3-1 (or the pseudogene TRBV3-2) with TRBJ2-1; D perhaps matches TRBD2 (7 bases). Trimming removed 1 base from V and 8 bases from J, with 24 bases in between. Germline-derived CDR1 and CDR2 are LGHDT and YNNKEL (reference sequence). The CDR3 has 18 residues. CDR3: CASSQGSSGGRKGDEQFF. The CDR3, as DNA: TGTGCCAGCAGCCAAGGGTCCTCGGGGGGCAGAAAGGGCGATGAGCAGTTCTTC.

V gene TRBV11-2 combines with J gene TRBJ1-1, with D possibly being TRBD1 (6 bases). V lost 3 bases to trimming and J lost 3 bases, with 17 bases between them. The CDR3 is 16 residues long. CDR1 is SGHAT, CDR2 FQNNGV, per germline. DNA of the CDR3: TGTGCCAGCAGCTTTCTGGGGGCGCGGGGGGACACTGAAGCTTTCTTT. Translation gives CASSFLGARGDTEAFF.

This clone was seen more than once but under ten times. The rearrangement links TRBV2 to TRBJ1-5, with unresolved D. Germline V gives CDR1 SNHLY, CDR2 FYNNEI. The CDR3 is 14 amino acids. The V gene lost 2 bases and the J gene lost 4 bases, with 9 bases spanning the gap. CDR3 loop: CASSEFQANQPQHF. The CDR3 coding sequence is TGTGCCAGCAGTGAATTCCAGGCAAATCAGCCCCAGCATTTT.

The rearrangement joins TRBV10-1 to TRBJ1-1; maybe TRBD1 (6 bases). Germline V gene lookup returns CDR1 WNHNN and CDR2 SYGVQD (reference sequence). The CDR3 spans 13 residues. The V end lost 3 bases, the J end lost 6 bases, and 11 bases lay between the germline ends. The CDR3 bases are TGCGCCAGCAGTGAAAGGGACAAATCTGAAGCTTTCTTT. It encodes CASSERDKSEAFF.

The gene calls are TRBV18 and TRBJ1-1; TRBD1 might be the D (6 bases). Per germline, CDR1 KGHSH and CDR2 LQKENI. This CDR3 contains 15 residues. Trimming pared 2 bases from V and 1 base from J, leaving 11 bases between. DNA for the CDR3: TGTGCCAGCTCACCATCGGGGGGCGGGAACACTGAAGCTTTCTTT. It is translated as CASSPSGGGNTEAFF.

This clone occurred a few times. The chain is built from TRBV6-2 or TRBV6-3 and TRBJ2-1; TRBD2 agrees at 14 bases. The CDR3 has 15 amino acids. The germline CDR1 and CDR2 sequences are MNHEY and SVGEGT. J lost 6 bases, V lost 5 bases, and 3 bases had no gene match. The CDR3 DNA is TGTGCCAGCAGTCTGACTAGCGGGGGGGGCAATGAGCAGTTCTTC. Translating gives CASSLTSGGGNEQFF.

The CDR3 loop reads CASSSGVNTEAFF. In DNA, the CDR3 is TGTGCCAGCAGTTCGGGGGTGAACACTGAAGCTTTCTTT. This chain links TRBV12-3 or TRBV12-4 with TRBJ1-1; TRBD1 is a possible D gene (5 bases). The CDR3 is made up of 13 amino acids. V lost 4 bases to trimming and J lost 0 bases, with 6 bases between them.

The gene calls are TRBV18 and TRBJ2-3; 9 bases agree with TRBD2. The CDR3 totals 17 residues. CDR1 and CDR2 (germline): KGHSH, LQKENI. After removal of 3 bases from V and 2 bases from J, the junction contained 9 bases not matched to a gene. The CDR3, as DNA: TGTGCCAGCTCACCGGGACTAGCTTTACCCACCACAGATACGCAGTATTTT. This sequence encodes CASSPGLALPTTDTQYF.

The CDR3 region has the DNA TGTGCCAGCAGTTACGCCAGTAGCGGGGGCTACACAGATACGCAGTATTTT. It encodes CASSYASSGGYTDTQYF. The V and J genes are TRBV6-2 or TRBV6-3 and TRBJ2-3; 9 bases are shared with TRBD2. V was clipped by 2 bases and J by 2 bases; unmatched bases: 8. CDR3 length: 17 amino acids. Germline assignment: CDR1 MNHEY and CDR2 SVGEGT.

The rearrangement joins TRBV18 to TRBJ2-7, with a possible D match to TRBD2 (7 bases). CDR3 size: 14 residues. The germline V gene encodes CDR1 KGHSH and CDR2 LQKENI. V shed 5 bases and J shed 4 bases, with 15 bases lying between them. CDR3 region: CASSENREGYEQYF. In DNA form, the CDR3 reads TGTGCCAGCTCAGAAAACAGGGAGGGATACGAGCAGTACTTC.

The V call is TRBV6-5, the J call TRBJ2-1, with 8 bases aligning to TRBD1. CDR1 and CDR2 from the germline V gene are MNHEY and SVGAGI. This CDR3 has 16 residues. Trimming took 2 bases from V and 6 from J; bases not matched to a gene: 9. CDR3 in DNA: TGTGCCAGCAGTTACGACGGACAGGGTGGGGGCAATGAGCAGTTCTTC. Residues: CASSYDGQGGGNEQFF.

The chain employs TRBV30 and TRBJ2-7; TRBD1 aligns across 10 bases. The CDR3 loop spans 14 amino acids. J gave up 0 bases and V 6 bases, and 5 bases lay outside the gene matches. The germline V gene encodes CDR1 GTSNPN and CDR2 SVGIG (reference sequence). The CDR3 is CACQTGGSSYEQYF. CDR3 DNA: TGTGCCTGTCAGACAGGGGGCAGCTCCTACGAGCAGTACTTC.

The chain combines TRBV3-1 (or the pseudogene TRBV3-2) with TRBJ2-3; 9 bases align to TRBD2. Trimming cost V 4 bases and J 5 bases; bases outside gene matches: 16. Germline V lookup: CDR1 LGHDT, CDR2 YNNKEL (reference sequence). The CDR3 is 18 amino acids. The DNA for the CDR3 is TGTGCCAGCAGCCCAGTCGCCTATAGCGGGGGTACGGTAGATACGCAGTATTTT. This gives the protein CASSPVAYSGGTVDTQYF.

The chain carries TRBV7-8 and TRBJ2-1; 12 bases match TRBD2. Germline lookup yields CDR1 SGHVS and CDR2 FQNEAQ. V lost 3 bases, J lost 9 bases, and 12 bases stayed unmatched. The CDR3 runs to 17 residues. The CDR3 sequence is CASSLASGGAGSFEQFF. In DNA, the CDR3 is TGTGCCAGCAGCTTGGCTAGCGGGGGGGCCGGGTCGTTTGAGCAGTTCTTC.

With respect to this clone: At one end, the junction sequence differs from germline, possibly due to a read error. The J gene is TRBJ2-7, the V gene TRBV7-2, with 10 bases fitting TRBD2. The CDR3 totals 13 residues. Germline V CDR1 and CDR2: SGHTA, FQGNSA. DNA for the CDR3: TGTGCCAGCAGCATACAGCGGGGGGGCATCGAAGACTTC. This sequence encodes CASSIQRGGIEDF.

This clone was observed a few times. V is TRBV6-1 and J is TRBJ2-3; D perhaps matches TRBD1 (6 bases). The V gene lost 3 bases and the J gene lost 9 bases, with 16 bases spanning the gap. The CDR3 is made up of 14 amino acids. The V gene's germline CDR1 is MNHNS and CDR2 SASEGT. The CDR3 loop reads CASSESTGMRTQYF. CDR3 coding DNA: TGTGCCAGCAGTGAGTCGACAGGCATGAGAACGCAGTATTTT.

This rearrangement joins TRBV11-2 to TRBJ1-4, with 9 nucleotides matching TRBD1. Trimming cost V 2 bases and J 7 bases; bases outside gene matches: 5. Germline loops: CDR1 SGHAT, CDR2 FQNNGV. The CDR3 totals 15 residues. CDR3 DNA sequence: TGTGCCAGCAGCTTACAAGGGACAGGGTCTGAAAAACTGTTTTTT. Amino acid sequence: CASSLQGTGSEKLFF.

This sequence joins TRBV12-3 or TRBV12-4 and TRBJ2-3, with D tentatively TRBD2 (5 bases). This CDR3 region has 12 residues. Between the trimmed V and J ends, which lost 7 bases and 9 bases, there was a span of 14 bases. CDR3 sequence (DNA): TGTGCCAGCACCTCCAGCGGACTGACGCAGTATTTT. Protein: CASTSSGLTQYF.

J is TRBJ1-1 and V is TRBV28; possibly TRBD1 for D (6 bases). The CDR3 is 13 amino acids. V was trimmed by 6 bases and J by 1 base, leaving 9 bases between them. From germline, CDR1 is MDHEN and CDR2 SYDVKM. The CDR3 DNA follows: TGTGCCAGCAGACCGGGACAGAACACTGAAGCTTTCTTT. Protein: CASRPGQNTEAFF.

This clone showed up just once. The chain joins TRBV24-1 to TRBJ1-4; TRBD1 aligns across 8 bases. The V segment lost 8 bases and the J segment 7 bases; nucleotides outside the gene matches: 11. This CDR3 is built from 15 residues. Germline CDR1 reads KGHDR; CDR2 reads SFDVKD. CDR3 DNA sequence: TGTGCCACCAAGGGGCAGGGGGCTCAGGGTGAAAAACTGTTTTTT. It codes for CATKGQGAQGEKLFF.

The CDR3 nucleotides read TGTGCCAGCAGCCAAGATTTAGCGGCCTCCTACAATGAGCAGTTCTTC. It is translated as CASSQDLAASYNEQFF. The chain couples TRBV4-2 to TRBJ2-1, with a possible D match to TRBD2 (6 bases). Germline CDR1 and CDR2: LGHNA and YNFKEQ. The CDR3 has 16 amino acids. V lost 0 bases and J lost 0, with 9 bases in between.

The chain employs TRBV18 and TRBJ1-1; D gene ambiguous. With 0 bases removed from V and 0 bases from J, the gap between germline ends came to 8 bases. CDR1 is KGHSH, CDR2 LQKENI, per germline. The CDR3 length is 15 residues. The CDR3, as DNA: TGTGCCAGCTCACCACCTGAGGTAATGAACACTGAAGCTTTCTTT. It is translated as CASSPPEVMNTEAFF.

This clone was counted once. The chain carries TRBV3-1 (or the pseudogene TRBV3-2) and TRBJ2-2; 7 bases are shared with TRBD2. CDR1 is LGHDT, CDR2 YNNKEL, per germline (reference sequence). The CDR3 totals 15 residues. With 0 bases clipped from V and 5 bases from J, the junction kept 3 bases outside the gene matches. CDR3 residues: CASSQEGTTTGELFF. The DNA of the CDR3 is TGTGCCAGCAGCCAAGAAGGGACTACAACCGGGGAGCTGTTTTTT.

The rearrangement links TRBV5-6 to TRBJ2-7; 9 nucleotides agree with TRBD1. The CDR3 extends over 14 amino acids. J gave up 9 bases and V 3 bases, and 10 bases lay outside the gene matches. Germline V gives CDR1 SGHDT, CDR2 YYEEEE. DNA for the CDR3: TGTGCCAGCAGCTCCCGGGACAGGGAACGATGGCAGTACTTC. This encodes CASSSRDRERWQYF.

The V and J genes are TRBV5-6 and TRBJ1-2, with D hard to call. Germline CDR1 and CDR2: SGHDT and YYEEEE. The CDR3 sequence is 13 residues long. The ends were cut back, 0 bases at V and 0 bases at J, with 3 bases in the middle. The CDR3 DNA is TGTGCCAGCAGCTTGGCTTCTAACTATGGCTACACCTTC. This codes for CASSLASNYGYTF.

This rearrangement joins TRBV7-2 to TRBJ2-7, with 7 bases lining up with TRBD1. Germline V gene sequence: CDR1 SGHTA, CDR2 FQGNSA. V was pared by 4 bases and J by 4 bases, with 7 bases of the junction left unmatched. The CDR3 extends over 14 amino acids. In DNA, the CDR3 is TGTGCCAGCAGCTCGACAGGGTTTGGTTACGAGCAGTACTTC. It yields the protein CASSSTGFGYEQYF.